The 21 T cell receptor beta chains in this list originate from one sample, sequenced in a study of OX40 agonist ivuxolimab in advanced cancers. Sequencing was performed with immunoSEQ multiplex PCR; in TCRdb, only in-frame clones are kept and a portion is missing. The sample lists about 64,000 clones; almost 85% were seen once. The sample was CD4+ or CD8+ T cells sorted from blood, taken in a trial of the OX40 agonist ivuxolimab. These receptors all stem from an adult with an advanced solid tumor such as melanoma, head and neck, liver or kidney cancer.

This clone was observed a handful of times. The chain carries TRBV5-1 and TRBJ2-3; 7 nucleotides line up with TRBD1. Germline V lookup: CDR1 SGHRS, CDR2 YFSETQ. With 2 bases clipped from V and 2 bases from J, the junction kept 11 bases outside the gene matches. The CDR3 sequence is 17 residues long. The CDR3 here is CASSFQAGGRPTDTQYF. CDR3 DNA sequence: TGCGCCAGCAGCTTTCAGGCAGGGGGAAGGCCCACAGATACGCAGTATTTT.

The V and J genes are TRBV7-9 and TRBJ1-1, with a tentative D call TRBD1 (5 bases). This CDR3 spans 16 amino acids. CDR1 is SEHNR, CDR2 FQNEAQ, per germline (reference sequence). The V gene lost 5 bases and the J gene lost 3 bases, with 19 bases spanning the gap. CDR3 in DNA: TGTGCCAGCAGCCCCTCTCGGCCCCGAGGGGACACTGAAGCTTTCTTT. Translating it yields CASSPSRPRGDTEAFF.

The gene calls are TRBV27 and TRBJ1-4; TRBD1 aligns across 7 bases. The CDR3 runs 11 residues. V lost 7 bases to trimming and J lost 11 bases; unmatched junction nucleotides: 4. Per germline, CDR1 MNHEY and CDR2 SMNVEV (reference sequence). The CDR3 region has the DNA TGTGCCAGCAAGGACAGGCGCAAACTGTTTTTT. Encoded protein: CASKDRRKLFF.

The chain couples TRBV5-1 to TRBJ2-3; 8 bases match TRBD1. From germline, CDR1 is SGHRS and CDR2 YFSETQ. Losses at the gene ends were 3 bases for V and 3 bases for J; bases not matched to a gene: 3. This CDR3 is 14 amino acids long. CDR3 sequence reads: CASSSQGATDTQYF. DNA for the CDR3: TGCGCCAGCAGCTCGCAGGGGGCTACAGATACGCAGTATTTT.

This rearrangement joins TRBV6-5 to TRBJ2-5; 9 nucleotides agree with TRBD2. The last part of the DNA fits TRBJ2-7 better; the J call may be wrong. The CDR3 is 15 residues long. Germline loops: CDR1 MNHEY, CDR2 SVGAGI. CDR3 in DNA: TGTGCCAGCAGCCAAACCCATAGCGGGGGCTACGAGCAGTACTTC. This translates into CASSQTHSGGYEQYF.

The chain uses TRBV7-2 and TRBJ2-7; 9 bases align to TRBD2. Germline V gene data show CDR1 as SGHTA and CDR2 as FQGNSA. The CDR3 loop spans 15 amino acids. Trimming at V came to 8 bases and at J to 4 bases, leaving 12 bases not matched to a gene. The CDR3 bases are TGTGCCAGCGGGTTAAACGCGGGAGGGCCGTACGAGCAGTACTTC. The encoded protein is CASGLNAGGPYEQYF.

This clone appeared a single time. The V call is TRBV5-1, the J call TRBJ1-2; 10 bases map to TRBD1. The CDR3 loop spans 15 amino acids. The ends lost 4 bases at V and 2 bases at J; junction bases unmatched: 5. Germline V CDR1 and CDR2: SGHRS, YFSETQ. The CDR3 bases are TGCGCCAGCAGCGGGACAGGGGAAAGGAACTATGGCTACACCTTC. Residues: CASSGTGERNYGYTF.

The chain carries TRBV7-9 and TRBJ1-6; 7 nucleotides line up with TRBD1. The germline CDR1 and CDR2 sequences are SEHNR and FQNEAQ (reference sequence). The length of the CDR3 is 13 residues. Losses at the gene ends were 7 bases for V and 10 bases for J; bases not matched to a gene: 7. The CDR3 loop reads CASTLGGGSPLHF. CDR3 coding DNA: TGTGCCAGCACCCTCGGAGGGGGCTCACCCCTCCACTTT.

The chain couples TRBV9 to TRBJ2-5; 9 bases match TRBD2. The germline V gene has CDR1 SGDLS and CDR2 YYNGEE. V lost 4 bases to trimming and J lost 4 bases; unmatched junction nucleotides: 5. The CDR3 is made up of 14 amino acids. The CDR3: CASSPSGLAETQYF. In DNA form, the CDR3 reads TGTGCCAGCAGCCCGTCGGGACTAGCAGAGACCCAGTACTTC.

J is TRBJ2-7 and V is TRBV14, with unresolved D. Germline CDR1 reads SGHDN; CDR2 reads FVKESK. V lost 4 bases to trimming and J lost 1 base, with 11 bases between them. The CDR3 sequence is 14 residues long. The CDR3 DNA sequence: TGTGCCAGCAGCCTGACCGACGGATCCTACGAGCAGTACTTC. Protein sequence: CASSLTDGSYEQYF.

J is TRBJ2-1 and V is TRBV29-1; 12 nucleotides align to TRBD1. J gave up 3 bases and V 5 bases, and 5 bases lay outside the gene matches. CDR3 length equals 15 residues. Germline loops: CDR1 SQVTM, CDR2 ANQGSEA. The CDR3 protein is CSVWDRGRIYNEQFF. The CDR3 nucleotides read TGCAGCGTTTGGGACAGGGGGCGGATCTACAATGAGCAGTTCTTC.

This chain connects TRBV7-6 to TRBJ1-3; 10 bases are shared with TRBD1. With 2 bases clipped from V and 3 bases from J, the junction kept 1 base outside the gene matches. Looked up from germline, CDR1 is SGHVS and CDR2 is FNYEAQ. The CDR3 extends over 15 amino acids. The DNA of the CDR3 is TGTGCCAGCAGCTTAAGGACAGGGGGTGGAAACACCATATATTTT. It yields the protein CASSLRTGGGNTIYF.

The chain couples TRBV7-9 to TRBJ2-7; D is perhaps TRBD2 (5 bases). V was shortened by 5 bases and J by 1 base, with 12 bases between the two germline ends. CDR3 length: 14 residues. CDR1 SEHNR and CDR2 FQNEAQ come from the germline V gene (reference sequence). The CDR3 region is CASSPFSGSYEQYF. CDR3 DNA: TGTGCCAGCAGCCCGTTTTCGGGGTCCTACGAGCAGTACTTC.

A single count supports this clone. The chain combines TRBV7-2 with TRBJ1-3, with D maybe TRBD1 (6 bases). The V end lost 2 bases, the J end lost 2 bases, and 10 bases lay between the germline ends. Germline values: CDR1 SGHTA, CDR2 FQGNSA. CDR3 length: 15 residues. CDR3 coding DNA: TGTGCCAGCAGCTTAACCGGGGGCCCTGGAAACACCATATATTTT. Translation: CASSLTGGPGNTIYF.

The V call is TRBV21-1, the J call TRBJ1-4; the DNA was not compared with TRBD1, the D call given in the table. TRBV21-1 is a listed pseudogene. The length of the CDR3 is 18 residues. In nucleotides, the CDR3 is TGTGCCAGCAGCAAAAAGGAGGGGACAGGGACTTCTAATGAAAAACTGTTTTTT. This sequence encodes CASSKKEGTGTSNEKLFF.

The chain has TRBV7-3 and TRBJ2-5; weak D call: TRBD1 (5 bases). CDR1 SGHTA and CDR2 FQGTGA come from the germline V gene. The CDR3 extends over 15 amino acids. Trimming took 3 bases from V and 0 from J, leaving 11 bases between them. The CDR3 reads CASSLLPGYQETQYF. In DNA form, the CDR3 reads TGTGCCAGCAGCTTGCTTCCAGGGTACCAAGAGACCCAGTACTTC. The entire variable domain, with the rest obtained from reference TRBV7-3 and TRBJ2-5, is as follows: GAGVSQTPSNKVTEKGKYVELRCDPISGHTALYWYRQSLGQGPEFLIYFQGTGAADDSGLPNDRFFAVRPEGSVSTLKIQRTERGDSAVYLCASSLLPGYQETQYFGPGTRLLVL.

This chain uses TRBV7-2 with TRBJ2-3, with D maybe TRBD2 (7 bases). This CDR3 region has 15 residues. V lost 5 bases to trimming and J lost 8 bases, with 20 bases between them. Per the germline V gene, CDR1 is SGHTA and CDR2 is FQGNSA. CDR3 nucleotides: TGTGCCAGCAGCCCTTCATTTGGGGGGGGCTCTACGCAGTATTTT. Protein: CASSPSFGGGSTQYF.

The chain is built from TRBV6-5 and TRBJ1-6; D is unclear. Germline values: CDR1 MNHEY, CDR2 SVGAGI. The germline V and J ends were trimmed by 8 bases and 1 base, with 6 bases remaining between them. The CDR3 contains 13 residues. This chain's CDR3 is CASGLSYNSPLHF. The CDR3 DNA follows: TGTGCCAGCGGATTGTCCTATAATTCACCCCTCCACTTT.

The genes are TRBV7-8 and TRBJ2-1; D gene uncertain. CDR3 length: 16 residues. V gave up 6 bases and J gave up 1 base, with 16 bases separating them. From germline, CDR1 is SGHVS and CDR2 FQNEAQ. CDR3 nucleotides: TGTGCCAGCAGTTCAATCCCCGCGGCTTCCTACAATGAGCAGTTCTTC. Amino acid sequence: CASSSIPAASYNEQFF. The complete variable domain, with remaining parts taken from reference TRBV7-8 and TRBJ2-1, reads GAGVSQSPRYKVAKRGQDVALRCDPISGHVSLFWYQQALGQGPEFLTYFQNEAQLDKSGLPSDRFFAERPEGSVSTLKIQRTQQEDSAVYLCASSSIPAASYNEQFFGPGTRLTVL.

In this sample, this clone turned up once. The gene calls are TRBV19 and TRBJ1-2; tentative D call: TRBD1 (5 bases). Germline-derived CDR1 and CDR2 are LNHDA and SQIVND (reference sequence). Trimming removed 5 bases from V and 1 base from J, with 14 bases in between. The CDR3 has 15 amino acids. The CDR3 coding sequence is TGTGCCAGTAGTGCGTCAGCGGGGGATAACTATGGCTACACCTTC. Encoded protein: CASSASAGDNYGYTF.

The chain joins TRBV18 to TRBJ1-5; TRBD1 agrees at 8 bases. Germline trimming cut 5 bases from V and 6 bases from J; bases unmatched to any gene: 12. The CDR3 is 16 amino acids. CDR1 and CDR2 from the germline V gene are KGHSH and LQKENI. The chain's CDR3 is CASSSGQGGLGQPQHF. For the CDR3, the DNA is TGTGCCAGCTCATCCGGACAGGGCGGTTTGGGTCAGCCCCAGCATTTT.